One sample yielded the 17 T cell receptor beta chains listed below, sequenced in a study of post-analysis software for immune sequencing data. Study conclusions and caveats: In patients, TRBV5-6, TRBV5-1 and TRBV20-1 belonged to about five TRBV segments found more frequently than in controls.

The TCR beta cDNA libraries carried unique molecular identifiers. TCRdb re-called the PCR reads with MiXCR, one entry per CDR3 protein. In the table there are under 650,000 distinct CDR3 sequences, 44% of which are singletons. Their specific antigens are unknown. The source material was blood. Receptor source: a girl under 18 with multiple sclerosis.

The V call is TRBV7-9, the J call TRBJ1-4, with D perhaps matching TRBD1 (5 bases). The CDR3 runs 19 residues. Germline CDR1 is SEHNR and CDR2 is FQNEAQ (reference sequence). V was trimmed by 2 bases and J by 0 bases, leaving 19 bases between them. CDR3 DNA: TGTGCCAGCAGCTTACCCAGGGTCGGGACGGAGGCAACTAATGAAAAACTGTTTTTT. Protein: CASSLPRVGTEATNEKLFF.

The chain links TRBV7-3 to TRBJ2-1; TRBD2 agrees at 7 bases. The length of the CDR3 is 15 residues. Unmatched junction bases numbered 2, after V lost 1 base and J lost 2 bases. The germline CDR1 and CDR2 sequences are SGHTA and FQGTGA. CDR3 sequence reads: CASSLRRGTYNEQFF. The CDR3 nucleotides read TGTGCCAGCAGCTTAAGGCGGGGGACCTACAATGAGCAGTTCTTC. Together with reference TRBV7-3 and TRBJ2-1, the CDR3 gives the full variable domain: GAGVSQTPSNKVTEKGKYVELRCDPISGHTALYWYRQSLGQGPEFLIYFQGTGAADDSGLPNDRFFAVRPEGSVSTLKIQRTERGDSAVYLCASSLRRGTYNEQFFGPGTRLTVL.

As for this clonotype: A much more abundant neighbour one base away suggests this may be a read error. This chain uses TRBV6-1 with TRBJ2-1, with D possibly TRBD1 on 5 matching bases. The CDR3 covers 14 residues. Germline-derived CDR1 and CDR2 are MNHNS and SASEGT. The CDR3 DNA reads as TGTGCCAGCAGGGAAGGGGTGGGCGCGGATGAGCAGTTCTTC. Its protein is CASREGVGADEQFF.

The chain combines TRBV12-3 or TRBV12-4 with TRBJ2-5; possible D gene TRBD2, 5 bases. The length of the CDR3 is 15 residues. Trimming shortened V by 2 bases and J by 5 bases, and 15 bases separated the two germline ends. CDR3 region: CASSLREGWRETQYF. The CDR3 DNA is TGTGCCAGCAGTTTACGTGAGGGATGGAGGGAGACCCAGTACTTC.

Only a few counts were recorded for this clonotype. For the CDR3, the DNA is TGTGCCAGCAGTTGGACAGGGAACACTGAAGCTTTCTTT. Protein: CASSWTGNTEAFF. The gene calls are TRBV27 and TRBJ1-1; 7 positions match TRBD1. Germline V gene data show CDR1 as MNHEY and CDR2 as SMNVEV (reference sequence). This CDR3 contains 13 residues. Losses at the gene ends were 4 bases for V and 1 base for J; bases not matched to a gene: 0.

The CDR3 DNA is TGTGCCAGCAGCTCGGCCTGGGGGACCCCGTACTCCTACGAGCAGTACTTC. Translated, it gives CASSSAWGTPYSYEQYF. The chain employs TRBV5-5 and TRBJ2-7; D possibly uses TRBD1 or TRBD2 (5 bases each). CDR3 size: 17 residues. Germline V gives CDR1 SGHKS, CDR2 YYEKEE (reference sequence). Between the trimmed V and J ends, which lost 3 bases and 0 bases, there was a span of 19 bases.

The chain combines TRBV12-3 or TRBV12-4 with TRBJ2-4; TRBD2 matches at 15 bases. The length of the CDR3 is 17 residues. V was clipped by 1 base and J by 8 bases; unmatched bases: 6. CDR3 DNA: TGTGCCAGCAGTTTAGGGGGGACTAGCGGGAGGAGAGACATTCAGTACTTC. It yields the protein CASSLGGTSGRRDIQYF.

This chain joins TRBV7-2 and TRBJ1-1; no firm D call. Between the trimmed V and J ends, which lost 4 bases and 0 bases, there was a span of 18 bases. The CDR3 consists of 17 residues. Germline CDR1 and CDR2: SGHTA and FQGNSA. DNA of the CDR3: TGTGCCAGCAGCTCACCTTCTGGAATTCAAGTGAACACTGAAGCTTTCTTT. Its protein product is CASSSPSGIQVNTEAFF.

The CDR3 bases are TGTGCCAGCAGCTTAAGTCCGGATGAGCAGTTCTTC. The encoded protein is CASSLSPDEQFF. The J gene is TRBJ2-1, the V gene TRBV7-2, with D unclear. The CDR3 runs 12 residues. V dropped 2 bases and J dropped 8 bases, with 7 bases sitting between them. The germline gives CDR1 SGHTA, CDR2 FQGNSA.

This clonotype has just a few counts. The CDR3 DNA reads as TGTGCCAGCAGTTTAGGAAGGGGGGATCTTAACGAGCAGTACTTC. As protein: CASSLGRGDLNEQYF. V usage is TRBV12-3 or TRBV12-4 and J usage is TRBJ2-7; D is possibly TRBD1 or TRBD2 (6 bases each). Trimming removed 1 base from V and 5 bases from J, with 15 bases in between. The CDR3 sequence is 15 residues long.

The chain carries TRBV20-1 and TRBJ2-7; D possibly corresponds to TRBD1 (6 bases). The CDR3 totals 15 residues. Germline V lookup: CDR1 DFQATT, CDR2 SNEGSKA (reference sequence). Trimming stripped 5 bases from V and 2 bases from J, with 19 bases between. The CDR3 protein is CSAHQPGQMAYEQYF. The CDR3 DNA is TGCAGTGCTCACCAACCGGGACAAATGGCCTACGAGCAGTACTTC.

This clonotype has only a few counts. The genes are TRBV7-8 and TRBJ1-4, with D possibly TRBD1 on 5 matching bases. CDR3 length equals 15 residues. In germline, CDR1 is SGHVS, CDR2 FQNEAQ. Trimming stripped 1 base from V and 4 bases from J, with 10 bases between. This chain's CDR3 is CASSLGGYSNEKLFF. CDR3 nucleotide sequence: TGTGCCAGCAGCTTAGGGGGGTACAGTAATGAAAAACTGTTTTTT.

This clonotype was observed a handful of times. This chain connects TRBV29-1 to TRBJ2-1; TRBD2 aligns across 8 bases. CDR1 is SQVTM and CDR2 is ANQGSEA in the germline V gene. Germline trimming cut 7 bases from V and 3 bases from J; bases unmatched to any gene: 5. The CDR3 covers 13 residues. The CDR3 is CSAVLAVYNEQFF. Here the CDR3 DNA reads TGCAGCGCGGTACTAGCGGTCTACAATGAGCAGTTCTTC.

V usage is TRBV11-2 and J usage is TRBJ2-5; D perhaps matches TRBD2 (5 bases). The germline CDR1 and CDR2 sequences are SGHAT and FQNNGV. The CDR3 sequence is 16 residues long. The V end lost 5 bases, the J end lost 0 bases, and 16 bases lay between the germline ends. The CDR3 region has the DNA TGTGCCAGCAGCCCCCCCCCGGGGTGGAACCAAGAGACCCAGTACTTC. Encoded protein: CASSPPPGWNQETQYF.

The chain combines TRBV3-1 with TRBJ2-7, with 8 nucleotides matching TRBD2. Unmatched junction bases numbered 7, after V lost 6 bases and J lost 0 bases. This CDR3 has 15 residues. CDR1 is LGHDT and CDR2 is YNNKEL in the germline V gene (reference sequence). CDR3 sequence: CASSPQSGSSYEQYF. CDR3 nucleotides: TGTGCCAGCAGTCCTCAGAGCGGGAGCTCCTACGAGCAGTACTTC.

This rearrangement joins TRBV4-2 to TRBJ2-3, with 11 nucleotides matching TRBD2. Germline-derived CDR1 and CDR2 are LGHNA and YNFKEQ. V lost 0 bases, J lost 3 bases, and 8 bases stayed unmatched. The CDR3 covers 18 residues. In nucleotides, the CDR3 is TGTGCCAGCAGCCAAGATGTTAGCGGGGGGGCATGGACAGATACGCAGTATTTT. Its protein is CASSQDVSGGAWTDTQYF.

The chain has TRBV27 and TRBJ2-1; 11 bases align to TRBD2. J was trimmed by 4 bases and V by 6 bases; bases with no gene match: 8. The CDR3 loop spans 16 amino acids. The germline gives CDR1 MNHEY, CDR2 SMNVEV (reference sequence). As DNA, the CDR3 is TGTGCCAGCAGCTCTGGGACTAGCGGCAAATACAATGAGCAGTTCTTC. Residues: CASSSGTSGKYNEQFF.